One sample yielded the 25 T cell receptor beta chains listed below, sequenced in a study of blood T cell repertoires in COVID-19. Produced via immunoSEQ multiplex PCR; TCRdb's table is partial and in-frame only. The sample lists 350,000 to 500,000 clones, nearly 90% occurring once. Sequenced sample: PBMCs or T cells enriched from blood (not recorded which). The receptors were sampled from a woman aged 18-29 years who had been exposed to COVID-19.

The V gene is TRBV2, the J gene TRBJ2-1; TRBD1 aligns across 8 bases. The CDR3 runs 14 residues. Germline V CDR1 and CDR2: SNHLY, FYNNEI. Trimming removed 11 bases from V and 4 bases from J; junction bases left unmatched: 10. The CDR3 DNA reads as TGTGCCGGTACTAAGGACAGGGATTACAATGAGCAGTTCTTC. It codes for CAGTKDRDYNEQFF.

The CDR3 DNA reads as TGTGCCACCAGCAGAGATGGCCAGAGGGCGCAGTATTTT. Translation: CATSRDGQRAQYF. The chain couples TRBV15 to TRBJ2-3; possibly TRBD2 for D (5 bases). The germline V gene has CDR1 LNHNV and CDR2 YYDKDF (reference sequence). V was cut by 0 bases and J by 10 bases, with 11 bases left in between. There are 13 residues in the CDR3.

This clone has just a few counts. The V and J genes are TRBV11-2 and TRBJ2-7, with 8 bases fitting TRBD1. From germline, CDR1 is SGHAT and CDR2 FQNNGV. V was clipped by 4 bases and J by 4 bases; unmatched bases: 6. CDR3 size: 14 residues. The DNA for the CDR3 is TGTGCCAGCAGCTCAACCGGGACAGGTTACGAGCAGTACTTC. This translates into CASSSTGTGYEQYF.

V and J are TRBV6-2 or TRBV6-3 and TRBJ1-5, with D unresolved. Deletions cut 2 bases from V and 2 bases from J, with 7 bases between. CDR1 is MNHEY and CDR2 is SVGEGT in the germline V gene. The CDR3 has 14 residues. CDR3 region: CASSYTAGNQPQHF. CDR3 sequence (DNA): TGTGCCAGCAGTTACACGGCGGGCAATCAGCCCCAGCATTTT.

The chain employs TRBV5-1 and TRBJ1-4; D gene ambiguous. The CDR3 is 14 amino acids. Looked up from germline, CDR1 is SGHRS and CDR2 is YFSETQ. V was shortened by 1 base and J by 7 bases, with 11 bases between the two germline ends. The CDR3 DNA reads as TGCGCCAGCAGCTTGTGGGCAGAAAGTGAAAAACTGTTTTTT. Amino acid sequence: CASSLWAESEKLFF.

The genes are TRBV5-1 and TRBJ2-7; 10 bases line up with TRBD1. Germline values: CDR1 SGHRS, CDR2 YFSETQ. With V trimmed by 5 bases and J by 5 bases, 7 bases remained unmatched. The CDR3 covers 14 residues. The CDR3 is CASRTDRGQDEQYF. The CDR3 coding sequence is TGCGCCAGCAGGACCGACAGGGGGCAGGACGAGCAGTACTTC.

V gene TRBV4-1 combines with J gene TRBJ2-1; D is possibly TRBD2 (5 bases). The V and J ends lost 1 base and 6 bases respectively, with 10 bases between them. Germline values: CDR1 MGHRA, CDR2 YSYEKL. The CDR3 has 14 residues. The CDR3 region is CASSQGPGVNEQFF. Here the CDR3 DNA reads TGCGCCAGCAGCCAAGGACCCGGGGTCAATGAGCAGTTCTTC.

The J gene is TRBJ1-3, the V gene TRBV28; D gene uncertain. The CDR3 is 15 residues long. V lost 2 bases to trimming and J lost 0 bases, with 8 bases between them. Germline V lookup: CDR1 MDHEN, CDR2 SYDVKM. Written as DNA, the CDR3 is TGTGCCAGCAGTTTACACGTCAGCTCTGGAAACACCATATATTTT. Translation gives CASSLHVSSGNTIYF.

CDR3 amino acids: CASSLATGGYYNEQFF. DNA of the CDR3: TGTGCCAGCAGTTTAGCGACAGGGGGCTACTACAATGAGCAGTTCTTC. The chain couples TRBV28 to TRBJ2-1, with TRBD1 identical over 10 bases. The V gene end was trimmed by 2 bases and the J gene end by 3 bases; junction bases not matched to a gene: 4. Germline CDR1 is MDHEN and CDR2 is SYDVKM. This CDR3 region has 16 residues. The full variable domain, completed using reference TRBV28 and TRBJ2-1, is DVKVTQSSRYLVKRTGEKVFLECVQDMDHENMFWYRQDPGLGLRLIYFSYDVKMKEKGDIPEGYSVSREKKERFSLILESASTNQTSMYLCASSLATGGYYNEQFFGPGTRLTVL.

The chain combines TRBV2 with TRBJ1-2, with TRBD1 identical over 10 bases. The germline CDR1 and CDR2 sequences are SNHLY and FYNNEI. This CDR3 has 15 amino acids. V shed 6 bases and J 7 bases; nucleotides not matched to a gene: 11. Here the CDR3 DNA reads TGTGCCAGCAGCCCCACAGAGACAGGGGGCTTTGGCTACACCTTC. Translating gives CASSPTETGGFGYTF. Full variable domain (rest looked up from reference TRBV2 and TRBJ1-2): EPEVTQTPSHQVTQMGQEVILRCVPISNHLYFYWYRQILGQKVEFLVSFYNNEISEKSEIFDDQFSVERPDGSNFTLKIRSTKLEDSAMYFCASSPTETGGFGYTFGSGTRLTVV.

This clone has just one count. The CDR3 DNA follows: TGCGCCAGCAGCGGAATGGGACAGGCCCACTATGGCTACACCTTC. This sequence encodes CASSGMGQAHYGYTF. V is TRBV5-1 and J is TRBJ1-2, with 8 nucleotides matching TRBD1. This CDR3 has 15 amino acids. The V gene end was trimmed by 4 bases and the J gene end by 3 bases; junction bases not matched to a gene: 8. Germline V gene lookup returns CDR1 SGHRS and CDR2 YFSETQ. Full variable domain (missing parts from reference TRBV5-1 and TRBJ1-2): KAGVTQTPRYLIKTRGQQVTLSCSPISGHRSVSWYQQTPGQGLQFLFEYFSETQRNKGNFPGRFSGRQFSNSRSEMNVSTLELGDSALYLCASSGMGQAHYGYTFGSGTRLTVV.

The V gene is TRBV9, the J gene TRBJ1-4, with TRBD1 matching 9 bases. Germline V gives CDR1 SGDLS, CDR2 YYNGEE. The CDR3 sequence is 17 residues long. V shed 1 base, J shed 5 bases, and the junction held 9 bases outside the gene matches. The CDR3 sequence is CASSVSTGGPGNEKLFF. The CDR3 DNA is TGTGCCAGCAGCGTATCGACAGGGGGACCTGGGAATGAAAAACTGTTTTTT.

The V and J genes are TRBV10-3 and TRBJ2-7; D is perhaps TRBD2 (5 bases). The CDR3 has 14 residues. V lost 4 bases, J lost 2 bases, and 12 bases lay in between. Germline lookup yields CDR1 ENHRY and CDR2 SYGVKD. This CDR3 is CAISVGAGTYEQYF. CDR3 DNA sequence: TGTGCCATCAGTGTAGGCGCGGGCACCTACGAGCAGTACTTC.

Only one count was recorded for this clone. The chain couples TRBV27 to TRBJ2-6, with D tentatively TRBD1 (6 bases). In germline, CDR1 is MNHEY, CDR2 SMNVEV (reference sequence). The CDR3 spans 15 residues. Trimming cost V 6 bases and J 3 bases, with 12 bases left between them. CDR3 protein: CASSPQGYGANVLTF. CDR3 DNA: TGTGCCAGCAGCCCTCAGGGGTATGGGGCCAACGTCCTGACTTTC.

The rearrangement joins TRBV6-2 or TRBV6-3 to TRBJ2-1; TRBD2 matches 10 bases. CDR1 MNHEY and CDR2 SVGEGT come from the germline V gene. The CDR3 loop spans 15 amino acids. V lost 3 bases to trimming and J lost 8 bases; unmatched junction nucleotides: 7. CDR3 DNA: TGTGCCAGCAGTTATATCCGCCTAGCGGGAGATGAGCAGTTCTTC. Protein product: CASSYIRLAGDEQFF.

The rearrangement links TRBV2 to TRBJ1-4, with D uncertain. This CDR3 is 14 amino acids long. The germline CDR1 and CDR2 sequences are SNHLY and FYNNEI. V lost 6 bases and J 0 bases, leaving 8 bases between the germline ends. CDR3 coding DNA: TGTGCCAGCAGGAGAGTTTCAACTAATGAAAAACTGTTTTTT. It codes for CASRRVSTNEKLFF.

This chain connects TRBV9 to TRBJ1-1; unclear D gene. Germline V lookup: CDR1 SGDLS, CDR2 YYNGEE. With 4 bases removed from V and 1 base from J, the gap between germline ends came to 11 bases. CDR3 size: 14 residues. CDR3 sequence: CASSIHSGNTEAFF. DNA of the CDR3: TGTGCCAGCAGCATACATTCGGGGAACACTGAAGCTTTCTTT.

This sequence joins TRBV28 and TRBJ2-2; TRBD1 matches at 9 bases. Germline V CDR1 and CDR2: MDHEN, SYDVKM. This CDR3 spans 15 amino acids. J gave up 8 bases and V 5 bases, and 9 bases lay outside the gene matches. The CDR3 DNA follows: TGTGCCAGCAGTGATACTGGGACAGGGACGGGGGAGCTGTTTTTT. Translating gives CASSDTGTGTGELFF.

The chain combines TRBV7-3 with TRBJ2-2; D call uncertain. CDR3 size: 14 residues. Germline-derived CDR1 and CDR2 are SGHTA and FQGTGA. V lost 3 bases to trimming and J lost 1 base, with 6 bases between them. The CDR3 DNA sequence: TGTGCCAGCAGCTTCCTCGGGAACACCGGGGAGCTGTTTTTT. Its translation is CASSFLGNTGELFF.

This rearrangement joins TRBV11-3 to TRBJ2-1; TRBD1 is a possible D gene (5 bases). The CDR3 length is 15 residues. Germline V gene data show CDR1 as SGHNT and CDR2 as YENEEA. V shed 3 bases and J shed 4 bases, with 13 bases lying between them. This CDR3 reads CASSLGQGPYNEQFF. The CDR3 DNA is TGTGCCAGCAGCTTGGGTCAGGGCCCTTACAATGAGCAGTTCTTC.

The gene calls are TRBV7-9 and TRBJ2-5; TRBD1 matches 7 bases. Germline V gives CDR1 SEHNR, CDR2 FQNEAQ (reference sequence). The CDR3 spans 16 residues. The J segment lost 4 bases and the V segment lost 5 bases, leaving 13 bases of the junction unmatched. This chain's CDR3 is CASSNPKQGILETQYF. The CDR3 DNA reads TGTGCCAGCAGCAACCCCAAACAGGGGATATTAGAGACCCAGTACTTC.

The J gene is TRBJ2-1, the V gene TRBV6-5; tentative D call: TRBD2 (7 bases). Trimming took off 7 bases at V and 7 bases at J, with 17 bases between the two ends. The CDR3 has 14 residues. Looked up from germline, CDR1 is MNHEY and CDR2 is SVGAGI. The CDR3 loop is CASKTGGLMNEQFF. The CDR3 region has the DNA TGTGCCAGCAAAACGGGGGGCTTAATGAATGAGCAGTTCTTC.

The chain recombines TRBV12-3 or TRBV12-4 with TRBJ1-1; possible D gene TRBD1, 6 bases. The CDR3 length is 12 residues. Trimming pared 8 bases from V and 4 bases from J, leaving 11 bases between. In nucleotides, the CDR3 is TGTGCCAGCGACCGAGGGGGCACTGAAGCTTTCTTT. Its translation is CASDRGGTEAFF.

The gene calls are TRBV27 and TRBJ2-3; 14 bases align to TRBD2. Trimming cost V 6 bases and J 5 bases; bases outside gene matches: 13. CDR1 is MNHEY and CDR2 is SMNVEV in the germline V gene (reference sequence). This CDR3 region has 18 residues. CDR3 in DNA: TGTGCCAGCAGAGCAATGACTAGCGGGAGGGCCGGTAGAGATACGCAGTATTTT. Its translation: CASRAMTSGRAGRDTQYF.

This sequence joins TRBV11-2 and TRBJ2-5; tentative D call: TRBD2 (5 bases). The V gene lost 5 bases and the J gene lost 5 bases, with 24 bases spanning the gap. CDR1 and CDR2 (germline): SGHAT, FQNNGV. The CDR3 runs 17 residues. The CDR3 sequence: CASSTSLGGVPQETQYF. CDR3 in DNA: TGTGCCAGCAGCACCTCGTTAGGAGGAGTCCCCCAGGAGACCCAGTACTTC. The variable domain in full, with the rest retrieved from reference TRBV11-2 and TRBJ2-5, is EAGVAQSPRYKIIEKRQSVAFWCNPISGHATLYWYQQILGQGPKLLIQFQNNGVVDDSQLPKDRFSAERLKGVDSTLKIQPAKLEDSAVYLCASSTSLGGVPQETQYFGPGTRLLVL.